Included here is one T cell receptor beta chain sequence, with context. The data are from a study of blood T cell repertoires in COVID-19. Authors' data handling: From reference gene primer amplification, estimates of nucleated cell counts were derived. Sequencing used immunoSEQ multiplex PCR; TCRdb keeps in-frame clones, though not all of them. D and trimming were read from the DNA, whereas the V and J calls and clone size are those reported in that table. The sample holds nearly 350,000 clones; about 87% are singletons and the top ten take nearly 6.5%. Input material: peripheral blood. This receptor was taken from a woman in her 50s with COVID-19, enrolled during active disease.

This CDR3 reads CASSTNVDYGYTF. DNA of the CDR3: TGTGCCAGCAGTACAAACGTGGACTATGGCTACACCTTC. This chain joins TRBV11-2 and TRBJ1-2, with D unclear. This CDR3 is built from 13 residues. V dropped 6 bases and J dropped 3 bases, with 11 bases sitting between them. Germline CDR1 SGHAT, CDR2 FQNNGV.